This T cell receptor beta chain appears in the sequencing data of a study of blood T cell repertoires in COVID-19. At the level of the study: COVID-19 samples, acute and convalescent, were from the United States, Italy and Spain. In each case, the material was cDNA or gDNA derived from T cells, B-cell-depleted T cells, or PBMCs.

Per the study methods: Reference gene primer amplification in the assay estimated nucleated cell counts. Method: immunoSEQ multiplex PCR; TCRdb's copy keeps in-frame clones and lacks some. V and J calls plus clone size are reproduced from that table; the DNA served to infer D and trimming. The table records under 300,000 clones, 84% of them present only once. The origin of this receptor is a man aged 40-55 years who had recovered from COVID-19. Material: peripheral blood.

CDR3 loop: CASSEDFRRANTEAFF. In DNA form, the CDR3 reads TGTGCCAGCAGTGAAGACTTCCGCAGGGCGAACACTGAAGCTTTCTTT. This rearrangement joins TRBV6-1 to TRBJ1-1; tentatively, D is TRBD1 (5 bases). CDR3 length: 16 amino acids. Germline-derived CDR1 and CDR2 are MNHNS and SASEGT. V was cut by 1 base and J by 1 base, with 13 bases left in between.